What follows is one TCR beta chain and its context. Produced via immunoSEQ multiplex PCR; TCRdb's table is partial and in-frame only. The table lists around 250,000 clones, around nine tenths of them singletons, with 1.6% in the top ten. This CDR3 has 13 amino acids. The germline CDR1 and CDR2 sequences are SGHRS and YFSETQ. The V gene lost 4 bases and the J gene lost 2 bases, with 9 bases spanning the gap. The data are from a study of blood T cell repertoires in COVID-19. The genes are TRBV5-1 and TRBJ2-5; perhaps TRBD2 as D (6 bases). This clonotype originated in an older woman who had recovered from COVID-19. Specimen: peripheral blood. For the CDR3, the DNA is TGCGCCAGCAGCGGGGGACTTCAAGAGACCCAGTACTTC. This codes for CASSGGLQETQYF.